This T cell receptor (beta chain) was documented in a study of cytomegalovirus exposure and HLA in healthy donors. Background on the study: Unique TCRs numbering some 80 million, obtained from HLA-typed donors, made up an early data release.

Germline assignment: CDR1 LGHNA and CDR2 YNFKEQ. This CDR3 is 14 amino acids long. Between the trimmed V and J ends, which lost 5 bases and 3 bases, there was a span of 11 bases. With 60 Vbeta and 13 Jbeta primers, the PCR was carried out. Profiling relied on immunoSEQ multiplex PCR, and the TCRdb table lists in-frame clones only, not all of them. Of some 160,000 clones in the sample, 84% were seen once. The chain links TRBV4-2 to TRBJ2-1; tentative D call: TRBD2 (5 bases). Sequenced sample: PBMCs. The TCR originated in a boy aged 2 to 10 in good health and CMV-seronegative. CDR3 DNA sequence: TGTGCCAGCAGCACTGTACGGGGCTACAATGAGCAGTTCTTC. Translated: CASSTVRGYNEQFF.